This T cell receptor beta chain is from a study of a mutant IDH1 vaccine in newly diagnosed glioma. Study in general: Vaccination started 4-6 weeks after radiotherapy alone, or with temozolomide cycles. Treated patients had a mean age of roughly 40 years and a roughly 62% male, around 38% female split.

The protocol was immunoSEQ multiplex PCR, while the TCRdb copy is restricted to in-frame clones and leaves out a portion. In the table there are about 34,000 clones, more than 75% of which are singletons. Time point given: week 47, end of study. Each dose delivered 300 ug of mutant IDH1 20-mer peptide subcutaneously with imiquimod. Weeks 1, 3, 5, 7, 11, 15, 19 and 23 were when patients received their eight vaccinations. Donors harbored newly found WHO grade 3 or 4 IDH1-mutant, ATRX-lost astrocytomas. Note on this clone: The antigen remains undetermined.

Germline V gene lookup returns CDR1 LNHNV and CDR2 YYDKDF (reference sequence). The CDR3 has 14 residues. V lost 0 bases, J lost 6 bases, and 8 bases lay in between. This TCR derives from a woman in her thirties with glioma. V usage is TRBV15 and J usage is TRBJ1-4; the D is unclear. The source material was PBMCs, sampled from a glioma patient whose treatment included an IDH1 peptide vaccine. DNA of the CDR3: TGTGCCACCAGCAGAGATTCCGGGGATGAAAAACTGTTTTTT. Translation: CATSRDSGDEKLFF.